These 20 T cell receptor beta chains share one sample of origin, sequenced in a study of identical twins. MiXCR was run by TCRdb on the 5' RACE reads, yielding one entry per CDR3 protein. Of 600,000 to 800,000 distinct CDR3 sequences in the sample, approximately 22% were seen once. These same records also appear under a second study, on T cells expressing NK-cell markers.

Sequenced sample: PBMCs. These receptors all come from a woman under 30 in good health.

This clonotype was counted between two and nine times. V gene TRBV3-1 combines with J gene TRBJ1-1, with D tentatively TRBD1 (6 bases). The germline V gene encodes CDR1 LGHDT and CDR2 YNNKEL (reference sequence). The CDR3 runs 15 residues. Trimming left V 1 base short and J 6 bases short, with 15 bases between. The CDR3 is CASSQVGAGRAEAFF. The DNA for the CDR3 is TGTGCCAGCAGCCAAGTGGGGGCGGGTCGCGCTGAAGCTTTCTTT.

The chain uses TRBV7-8 and TRBJ2-7; possible D gene TRBD1, 6 bases. V shed 5 bases and J shed 0 bases, with 14 bases lying between them. Germline CDR1 and CDR2: SGHVS and FQNEAQ. The CDR3 length is 15 residues. This CDR3 reads CASSRTDRGSYEQYF. For the CDR3, the DNA is TGTGCCAGCAGCCGAACGGACAGAGGCTCCTACGAGCAGTACTTC.

This clonotype was seen more than once but under ten times. This chain joins TRBV12-5 and TRBJ1-1; D remains ambiguous. CDR3 length equals 13 residues. The germline gives CDR1 LGHNT, CDR2 FRNRAP. With 0 bases removed from V and 3 bases from J, the gap between germline ends came to 5 bases. CDR3 residues: CASGLVHDTEAFF. The CDR3 DNA reads TGTGCTAGTGGTTTGGTACATGACACTGAAGCTTTCTTT. Full variable domain (rest looked up from reference TRBV12-5 and TRBJ1-1): DARVTQTPRHKVTEMGQEVTMRCQPILGHNTVFWYRQTMMQGLELLAYFRNRAPLDDSGMPKDRFSAEMPDATLATLKIQPSEPRDSAVYFCASGLVHDTEAFFGQGTRLTVV.

This rearrangement joins TRBV20-1 to TRBJ2-5; a possible D gene is TRBD1 (5 bases). Germline V gene data show CDR1 as DFQATT and CDR2 as SNEGSKA (reference sequence). V lost 8 bases and J 5 bases, leaving 21 bases between the germline ends. CDR3 length: 14 residues. CDR3 in amino acids: CSLRTGQGMETQYF. The CDR3 bases are TGCAGTCTCCGGACGGGCCAGGGCATGGAGACCCAGTACTTC.

The chain combines TRBV24-1 with TRBJ2-3; 11 bases fit TRBD2. V lost 3 bases to trimming and J lost 3 bases; unmatched junction nucleotides: 4. Germline V CDR1 and CDR2: KGHDR, SFDVKD. The CDR3 runs 16 residues. The CDR3 protein is CATSDTSGSQTDTQYF. DNA of the CDR3: TGTGCCACCAGTGATACTAGCGGGAGTCAGACAGATACGCAGTATTTT.

The chain carries TRBV5-1 and TRBJ2-7; D unclear. Trimming shortened V by 4 bases and J by 2 bases, and 13 bases separated the two germline ends. Germline CDR1 and CDR2: SGHRS and YFSETQ. The CDR3 length is 14 residues. This CDR3 is CASSPGPEPYEQYF. DNA of the CDR3: TGCGCCAGCAGCCCCGGCCCCGAACCCTACGAGCAGTACTTC.

Details on this clonotype: An end of the junction differs from the germline gene, which may be a read error. The chain combines TRBV20-1 with TRBJ2-1; TRBD2 agrees at 7 bases. In germline, CDR1 is DFQATT, CDR2 SNEGSKA (reference sequence). The CDR3 has 17 residues. CDR3: CSARDLAIGGRYNEQFF. In DNA form, the CDR3 reads TGCAGTGCTAGAGATCTGGCGATTGGCGGGAGATACAATGAGCAGTTTTTC.

V is TRBV29-1 and J is TRBJ2-1; 8 nucleotides agree with TRBD1. Trimming took 5 bases from V and 3 from J; bases not matched to a gene: 6. The CDR3 runs to 14 residues. The germline V gene encodes CDR1 SQVTM and CDR2 ANQGSEA. DNA for the CDR3: TGCAGCGTTAATCCGGACAGGGTCTACAATGAGCAGTTCTTC. Amino acids: CSVNPDRVYNEQFF.

The chain carries TRBV7-2 and TRBJ2-1, with no clear D. Germline V gives CDR1 SGHTA, CDR2 FQGNSA. This CDR3 is built from 14 residues. V dropped 3 bases and J dropped 7 bases, with 13 bases sitting between them. The CDR3 reads CASSLVRSRNEQFF. DNA of the CDR3: TGTGCCAGCAGCTTGGTCCGGTCGAGGAATGAGCAGTTCTTC.

The V call is TRBV6-1, the J call TRBJ2-1; a weak D match, TRBD2 (6 bases). The CDR3 runs to 15 residues. Trimming left V 6 bases short and J 6 bases short, with 18 bases between. CDR1 is MNHNS and CDR2 is SASEGT in the germline V gene. CDR3 loop: CASSANGGKVNEQFF. For the CDR3, the DNA is TGTGCCAGCAGCGCAAACGGGGGAAAGGTCAATGAGCAGTTCTTC.

This rearrangement joins TRBV3-1 to TRBJ2-3; 9 bases align to TRBD2. V lost 8 bases to trimming and J lost 4 bases; unmatched junction nucleotides: 7. CDR3 length equals 14 residues. CDR1 LGHDT and CDR2 YNNKEL come from the germline V gene (reference sequence). Here the CDR3 reads CASLRGGYPDTQYF. CDR3 DNA sequence: TGTGCCAGCTTGCGGGGGGGCTACCCAGATACGCAGTATTTT.

This clonotype has more than one count but fewer than ten. V and J are TRBV3-1 and TRBJ2-7, with TRBD2 matching over 7 bases. The V and J ends lost 6 bases and 5 bases, in that order; junction bases with no gene match: 7. This CDR3 is built from 13 residues. The germline gives CDR1 LGHDT, CDR2 YNNKEL (reference sequence). The CDR3 region has the DNA TGTGCCAGCAGACGAACTAGCGCTGACGAGCAGTACTTC. The encoded protein is CASRRTSADEQYF.

The rearrangement joins TRBV20-1 to TRBJ2-2; tentatively, D is TRBD2 (6 bases). There are 14 residues in the CDR3. From germline, CDR1 is DFQATT and CDR2 SNEGSKA (reference sequence). V was cut by 1 base and J by 7 bases, with 13 bases left in between. Here the CDR3 DNA reads TGCAGTGCTAGAGTGGGGGACTGGGGCGGGGAGCTGTTTTTT. This codes for CSARVGDWGGELFF.

The genes are TRBV5-1 and TRBJ2-7; maybe TRBD2 (5 bases). V was shortened by 0 bases and J by 6 bases, with 13 bases between the two germline ends. From germline, CDR1 is SGHRS and CDR2 YFSETQ. CDR3 length equals 14 residues. CDR3 sequence: CASSLESFAGEQYF. In DNA, the CDR3 is TGCGCCAGCAGCTTGGAAAGTTTCGCGGGCGAGCAGTACTTC.

This clonotype showed up many times. The chain links TRBV12-3 or TRBV12-4 to TRBJ1-5; D remains ambiguous. V was shortened by 7 bases and J by 3 bases, with 16 bases between the two germline ends. The CDR3 runs 15 residues. The CDR3 sequence: CASTLGLSLNQPQHF. The CDR3 region has the DNA TGTGCCAGCACCCTCGGGCTCAGCCTCAATCAGCCCCAGCATTTT.

The chain carries TRBV5-5 and TRBJ2-5, with 9 bases lining up with TRBD1. J gave up 3 bases and V 4 bases, and 13 bases lay outside the gene matches. Germline assignment: CDR1 SGHKS and CDR2 YYEKEE (reference sequence). There are 17 residues in the CDR3. The CDR3 sequence: CASSKPSGQGWEETQYF. The CDR3 region has the DNA TGTGCCAGCAGCAAACCTTCGGGACAGGGTTGGGAAGAGACCCAGTACTTC. The full variable domain, with the rest looked up from reference TRBV5-5 and TRBJ2-5, is DAGVTQSPTHLIKTRGQQVTLRCSPISGHKSVSWYQQVLGQGPQFIFQYYEKEERGRGNFPDRFSARQFPNYSSELNVNALLLGDSALYLCASSKPSGQGWEETQYFGPGTRLLVL.

Only a few counts were recorded for this clonotype. The chain is built from TRBV20-1 and TRBJ2-7; 9 bases are shared with TRBD1. Germline V gene data show CDR1 as DFQATT and CDR2 as SNEGSKA (reference sequence). This CDR3 contains 14 residues. Trimming at V came to 2 bases and at J to 3 bases, leaving 5 bases not matched to a gene. For the CDR3, the DNA is TGCAGTGCTAGACCTGACAGGGGGGTCTACGAGCAGTACTTC. The encoded protein is CSARPDRGVYEQYF.

This chain connects TRBV15 to TRBJ1-6, with no clear D. CDR3 size: 14 residues. V gave up 0 bases and J gave up 7 bases, with 7 bases separating them. CDR1 and CDR2 (germline): LNHNV, YYDKDF (reference sequence). The CDR3 sequence is CATSRDRANSPLHF. The DNA of the CDR3 is TGTGCCACCAGCAGAGATCGGGCAAATTCACCCCTCCACTTT.

The gene calls are TRBV5-5 and TRBJ2-7; maybe TRBD2 (6 bases). V shed 0 bases and J shed 7 bases, with 17 bases lying between them. The CDR3 contains 15 residues. Germline loops: CDR1 SGHKS, CDR2 YYEKEE (reference sequence). Written as DNA, the CDR3 is TGTGCCAGCAGCTTGGGGAGGGGCTTCCGTTCTGAGCAGTACTTC. Protein product: CASSLGRGFRSEQYF.

This clonotype has only one observation. The rearrangement joins TRBV10-3 to TRBJ2-7; 8 nucleotides match TRBD1. The CDR3 loop spans 15 amino acids. Germline trimming cut 5 bases from V and 4 bases from J; bases unmatched to any gene: 10. In germline, CDR1 is ENHRY, CDR2 SYGVKD. CDR3: CAISPGGSSLYEQYF. The CDR3 DNA reads as TGTGCCATCAGTCCAGGGGGCTCTTCTTTGTACGAGCAGTACTTC.